The 2 T cell receptor beta chains below all came from one sample that was sequenced in a study of T cell changes during pregnancy in multiple sclerosis. Profiling relied on immunoSEQ multiplex PCR, and the TCRdb table lists in-frame clones only, not all of them. The sample lists 40,000 to 50,000 clones; 84% were seen once. This specimen was CD4+ T cells from peripheral blood mononuclear cells, taken before pregnancy. All receptors derive from a female donor with multiple sclerosis, enrolled in a pregnancy study.

The genes are TRBV18 and TRBJ2-7, with D tentatively TRBD2 (5 bases). Germline CDR1 KGHSH, CDR2 LQKENI. V lost 3 bases, J lost 5 bases, and 20 bases lay in between. This CDR3 has 16 amino acids. This CDR3 is CASSPAISAGQDEQYF. Written as DNA, the CDR3 is TGTGCCAGCTCACCGGCTATTAGCGCAGGCCAGGACGAGCAGTACTTC.

The chain joins TRBV5-6 to TRBJ2-7; D is perhaps TRBD1 (6 bases). Germline lookup yields CDR1 SGHDT and CDR2 YYEEEE. The V end was cut by 1 base, the J end by 6 bases, with 20 bases between. The CDR3 length is 16 residues. Here the CDR3 DNA reads TGTGCCAGCAGCTTGAGAGGGGGTGGTACCGGGCTCGAGCAGTACTTC. It yields the protein CASSLRGGGTGLEQYF.